The T cell receptor beta chain under discussion was sequenced for a study of T cells in Graves' hyperthyroidism and ophthalmopathy (dated by TCRdb to the late 2010s). At the level of the whole study: To identify TCR V-J signatures that set the groups apart, the researchers used a discovery cohort of 90 to 100 patients, made up of 40 to 45 with Graves' ophthalmopathy and some 56 with stable Graves' hyperthyroidism. In about 6 Graves' hyperthyroidism patients, the study also compared T-cell repertoires from thyroid tissue with T-cell repertoires from blood. The 75 to 100 discovery patients were divided at random into training and test sets in a 7:3 ratio. After sampling, hyperthyroidism patients received methimazole starting at 30 mg daily, and ophthalmopathy patients received high-dose intravenous methylprednisolone. According to the paper, TCR Vbeta CDR3 sequencing was carried out on more than 120 peripheral blood samples, which came from under 50 ophthalmopathy, around 74 hyperthyroidism and approximately 17 progressor patients. An independent validation cohort of 18 to 20 hyperthyroidism patients and 15 or so patients who later progressed to ophthalmopathy tested prospective prediction of ophthalmopathy.

As encoded in the germline V gene, CDR1 is SGHRS while CDR2 is YFSETQ. Relative to germline, V is missing 0 bases and J is missing 8 bases, with 10 bases of the junction outside any gene match. The CDR3 contains 16 residues, cysteine and phenylalanine counted. Only the CDR3 region is kept as DNA, spanning 48 bases read in frame from base 1. This clonotype was seen at least ten times. Its antigen is still unknown. No much larger clone exists at a distance of one base, and base qualities are not known. Summary of the overall study and its limitations: In validation, progression to ophthalmopathy was predicted by the model with 70% to 71% sensitivity and 72% to 85% specificity, a median of 6.5 months before onset. Most expanded thyroid clonotypes (frequency above 0.001) were also found in blood, which suggests that blood repertoires may mirror thyroid immune responses. Sample size was not statistically predetermined, and blinding of investigators to group allocation was not performed. A model built on a 13 V-J signature distinguished ophthalmopathy from stable hyperthyroidism, reaching 85% to 90% sensitivity and approximately 81% specificity in cross-validation and 80%/75% in testing.

Stable Graves' hyperthyroidism was defined as no progression to ophthalmopathy during 18 months of follow-up. Hyperthyroidism patients were aged 18 to 65 years and newly diagnosed, with disease duration of less than 2 months. Exclusion was applied to patients with uncontrolled infections, other autoimmune diseases, pregnancy or lactation. Diagnoses were established on the basis of clinical symptoms, serum thyroxine and TRAb, thyroid ultrasound, and orbital computed tomography. Total RNA was extracted with Trizol reagent, and quality was checked on an Agilent 2100 Bioanalyzer. Amplification of TCR beta CDR3 regions was carried out from RNA transcripts. For the first round of RT-PCR on the TCR CDR3, the HTBI primer set was used together with the Qiagen OneStep RT-PCR kit. A second multiplex PCR round built the libraries, followed by size selection and purification. The libraries were sequenced on an Illumina HiSeq2000 using paired-end 100 bp reads. Per the original workflow: SOAPnuke was used to process the raw data, removing reads that contained adapters or uncalled bases, had a mean Phred below 15, or lacked an exact match to the constant primer or identifier. High-quality paired reads were merged using COPE v1.2.5, and each unique nucleotide sequence was defined as a clonotype. Clonotypes were aligned to IMGT TRBV, TRBD and TRBJ reference segments using MiTCR v1.1. Only V-J combinations with frequency above 0.0001, covering 99% to 99.2% of repertoires, were analysed. The TCS score was defined as the ratio of F50 (clonal expansion) to E x V (chaos), calculated using BLOSUM62-based TCRdist between CDR3 peptides within each V-J. Welch's t-statistics and random forest reduced around 550 V-J features to fewer than 15, which were used in a naive Bayes classifier (R e1071). Thyroid-blood repertoire similarity was quantified with the Morisita-Horn index. The public reads were reanalyzed by TCRdb: fastp trimming at Q25, MiXCR alignment, in-frame beta chains only. Records with the same CDR3 protein are collapsed into one entry carrying the most frequent genes and DNA. The V and J calls, along with clone size, are taken from TCRdb and not from the paper's own processing. The sample includes almost 600,000 distinct CDR3 sequences, with about half observed a single time. The ten largest make up around 7.7% of the sample.

The sample was peripheral blood or thyroid tissue (not recorded which). This clonotype originated in a woman aged 18-29 years with Graves' hyperthyroidism. Recombination joined TRBV5-1 with TRBJ1-2; 10 of the junction bases match TRBD1. The CDR3 loop reads CASSLGPGQGIEGYTF. The DNA is as follows: TGCGCCAGCAGCTTGGGACCGGGACAGGGGATCGAGGGCTACACCTTC. The CDR3, completed at both ends by the reference TRBV5-1 and TRBJ1-2 genes, gives the full variable domain KAGVTQTPRYLIKTRGQQVTLSCSPISGHRSVSWYQQTPGQGLQFLFEYFSETQRNKGNFPGRFSGRQFSNSRSEMNVSTLELGDSALYLCASSLGPGQGIEGYTFGSGTRLTVV.